Presented here are 11 T cell receptor beta chains from one specimen sequenced in a study of vaccination and CD4 T cells after COVID-19. Their target antigens are unknown. The treatment was: roughly 10-day PBMC culture with coronavirus spike peptide pools or control peptides (ViraFEST assay). Sequence data for DNA of cultured CD4+ T cells were generated by the Oncomine TCR Beta short-read assay. From the PCR reads, TCRdb called clonotypes with MiXCR, one entry per CDR3 protein. Of 8,200 or so distinct CDR3 sequences detected, around two thirds appear once; the ten largest clones hold less than 40%. Input material: CD4+ T cells from blood, cultured in vitro. The receptor set was obtained from a human donor who had recovered from COVID-19.

The V call is TRBV27, the J call TRBJ2-2; no reliable D call. Per the germline V gene, CDR1 is MNHEY and CDR2 is SMNVEV (reference sequence). The CDR3 covers 12 residues. V was clipped by 5 bases and J by 2 bases, with 3 bases between them. The CDR3 DNA follows: TGTGCCAGCAGTCAAAACACCGGGGAGCTGTTTTTT. It is translated as CASSQNTGELFF.

Sample share makes this clonotype hyperexpanded. The V and J genes are TRBV28 and TRBJ1-2; D is possibly TRBD1 (6 bases). Germline V gene lookup returns CDR1 MDHEN and CDR2 SYDVKM. CDR3 length: 14 amino acids. V shed 1 base and J shed 4 bases, with 10 bases lying between them. CDR3 residues: CASSLLTGLYGYTF. The CDR3 DNA sequence: TGTGCCAGCAGTTTATTGACAGGACTCTATGGCTACACCTTC.

The rearrangement uses TRBV6-2 or TRBV6-3 and TRBJ2-3; D tentatively fits TRBD1 or TRBD2 (6 bases each). V was clipped by 2 bases and J by 1 base, with 10 bases between them. Germline-derived CDR1 and CDR2 are MNHEY and SVGEGT. The CDR3 spans 15 residues. Here the CDR3 reads CASSYGGLGTDTQYF. CDR3 sequence (DNA): TGTGCCAGCAGTTACGGGGGGCTCGGCACAGATACGCAGTATTTT.

This clonotype came up a few times. The rearrangement joins TRBV20-1 to TRBJ2-2; D may be TRBD2 (6 bases). Trimming cost V 5 bases and J 7 bases, with 14 bases left between them. Germline values: CDR1 DFQATT, CDR2 SNEGSKA (reference sequence). CDR3 length: 13 amino acids. In DNA form, the CDR3 reads TGCAGTGCTGTACTAGCAAGTGGCGGGGAGCTGTTTTTT. Its translation is CSAVLASGGELFF.

This clonotype was seen more than once but under ten times. The chain links TRBV19 to TRBJ1-1; weak D call: TRBD1 (5 bases). Trimming pared 5 bases from V and 1 base from J, leaving 14 bases between. Germline-derived CDR1 and CDR2 are LNHDA and SQIVND (reference sequence). The CDR3 spans 15 residues. Here the CDR3 DNA reads TGTGCCAGTAGTTTCCGAAGGGGTACGAACACTGAAGCTTTCTTT. It yields the protein CASSFRRGTNTEAFF.

The chain links TRBV20-1 to TRBJ1-4; the D gene is possibly TRBD1 (5 bases). Germline assignment: CDR1 DFQATT and CDR2 SNEGSKA (reference sequence). There are 12 residues in the CDR3. The germline V and J ends were trimmed by 5 bases and 7 bases, with 11 bases remaining between them. This CDR3 reads CSARRESEKLFF. The DNA for the CDR3 is TGCAGTGCTCGCAGGGAAAGTGAAAAACTGTTTTTT.

This sequence joins TRBV20-1 and TRBJ2-7; 10 bases map to TRBD1. The CDR3 loop spans 14 amino acids. Germline values: CDR1 DFQATT, CDR2 SNEGSKA (reference sequence). V lost 3 bases to trimming and J lost 3 bases; unmatched junction nucleotides: 5. CDR3 coding DNA: TGCAGTGCTAGTCCCGGGACAGGGGACTACGAGCAGTACTTC. Amino acid sequence: CSASPGTGDYEQYF.

The chain combines TRBV30 with TRBJ2-7; D possibly matches TRBD1 or TRBD2 (5 bases each). Germline loops: CDR1 GTSNPN, CDR2 SVGIG (reference sequence). V was pared by 5 bases and J by 1 base, with 21 bases between. The CDR3 loop spans 16 amino acids. For the CDR3, the DNA is TGTGCCTGGGGCCCGAGGAGGAAGGGACGTTCCTACGAGCAGTACTTC. Protein product: CAWGPRRKGRSYEQYF.

The chain couples TRBV6-5 to TRBJ2-7, with a possible D match to TRBD2 (5 bases). The CDR3 length is 15 residues. Germline CDR1 MNHEY, CDR2 SVGAGI. Trimming removed 2 bases at V and 6 bases at J, with 17 bases between. The CDR3 loop reads CASSYGGRRMAEQYF. CDR3 DNA: TGTGCCAGCAGTTACGGAGGAAGACGGATGGCCGAGCAGTACTTC.

V gene TRBV15 combines with J gene TRBJ1-1, with a weak D call TRBD1 (5 bases). The CDR3 is 15 residues long. V was cut by 1 base and J by 7 bases, with 16 bases left in between. Per the germline V gene, CDR1 is LNHNV and CDR2 is YYDKDF (reference sequence). For the CDR3, the DNA is TGTGCCACCAGCAGAGGGAGCGCGGGGCAAGGTGAAGCTTTCTTT. Translating it yields CATSRGSAGQGEAFF.

This chain joins TRBV20-1 and TRBJ2-5; perhaps TRBD2 as D (6 bases). CDR3 size: 15 residues. Germline values: CDR1 DFQATT, CDR2 SNEGSKA (reference sequence). V was pared by 1 base and J by 0 bases, with 12 bases between. Here the CDR3 reads CSARGGGAYQETQYF. CDR3 nucleotides: TGCAGTGCTAGAGGGGGCGGGGCTTACCAAGAGACCCAGTACTTC.